The present T cell receptor beta chain was sequenced within a study of control samples from healthy donors and cancer patients. Here immunoSEQ multiplex PCR was the method, and the copy in TCRdb shows in-frame clones only, minus some. The sample contains over 150,000 clones, about 93% of which appear only once. Deletions cut 5 bases from V and 4 bases from J, with 8 bases between. CDR1 and CDR2 from the germline V gene are MDHEN and SYDVKM. CDR3 length: 12 amino acids. The V gene is TRBV28, the J gene TRBJ1-2, with D uncertain. Sequencing was done on a sample of blood. The sequence was collected from a man aged 18 to 30 in good health. The CDR3 nucleotides are TGTGCCAGCAGTCCGGGCCGCTATGGCTACACCTTC. This encodes CASSPGRYGYTF.